At least ten counts were recorded for the clone carrying this T cell receptor beta chain. The data were taken from a study of regulatory T cells in long-lasting Graves disease. This sample's time point: newly diagnosed GD, antithyroid drugs for less than 3 months. From RNA extracted from PBMCs, the TCR library was made. Trimming shortened V by 2 bases and J by 1 base, and 8 bases separated the two germline ends. CDR3 length: 14 amino acids. For TCR beta, libraries came from iRepertoire HTBI primers and Arm-PCR of CDR3 regions. TCRdb re-derived calls from the multiplex PCR reads in MiXCR, one entry per CDR3 protein. The repertoire includes 500,000 or so distinct CDR3 sequences, about 15% of them detected once, and around 25% sits in the top ten. The same sample was also studied in work on T cells in Graves' hyperthyroidism and ophthalmopathy. That work contributes: Patients aged 18 to 65 had newly diagnosed hyperthyroidism lasting under 2 months.

This TCR was sampled from a woman aged 35-60 years with Graves disease. This chain links TRBV12-3 or TRBV12-4 with TRBJ1-1; D is unresolved. This material consisted of peripheral blood mononuclear cells (PBMCs), taken at new diagnosis, from a patient treated with antithyroid drugs. The CDR3 protein is CASSLRHSNTEAFF. CDR3 coding DNA: TGTGCCAGCAGTTTAAGGCATTCGAACACTGAAGCTTTCTTT.